What follows are 16 T cell receptor beta chains derived from one specimen sequenced in a study of blood T cell repertoires in COVID-19. The data were produced by immunoSEQ multiplex PCR, yet TCRdb's version contains in-frame clones alone and is incomplete. The sample shows around 220,000 clones, approximately 86% of them seen only once. Sequencing used peripheral blood. These TCRs come from a woman in her forties or fifties with COVID-19, enrolled during active disease.

J is TRBJ2-5 and V is TRBV24-1, with 11 bases aligning to TRBD2. This CDR3 region has 15 residues. Germline V CDR1 and CDR2: KGHDR, SFDVKD. V gave up 4 bases and J gave up 2 bases; unmatched junction bases: 2. The CDR3 is CATSDRTSGQETQYF. CDR3 sequence (DNA): TGTGCCACCAGTGACCGGACTAGCGGGCAAGAGACCCAGTACTTC.

This chain connects TRBV29-1 to TRBJ2-2, with D uncertain. The germline V gene encodes CDR1 SQVTM and CDR2 ANQGSEA. The CDR3 loop spans 14 amino acids. V lost 3 bases and J 2 bases, leaving 10 bases between the germline ends. The CDR3 DNA sequence: TGCAGCGTTGAGTGGGCGTACAACACCGGGGAGCTGTTTTTT. This codes for CSVEWAYNTGELFF.

The chain has TRBV7-2 and TRBJ1-1; 10 bases fit TRBD1. Looked up from germline, CDR1 is SGHTA and CDR2 is FQGNSA. The CDR3 runs 14 residues. The ends lost 3 bases at V and 11 bases at J; junction bases unmatched: 9. Here the CDR3 reads CASSLTGGRSGAFF. In nucleotides, the CDR3 is TGTGCCAGCAGCTTGACAGGGGGCCGGTCCGGCGCTTTCTTT.

The chain carries TRBV27 and TRBJ2-7; perhaps TRBD1 as D (5 bases). V was cut by 6 bases and J by 3 bases, with 15 bases left in between. The CDR3 length is 14 residues. Germline values: CDR1 MNHEY, CDR2 SMNVEV (reference sequence). As DNA, the CDR3 is TGTGCCAGCAGCCTTGACAGAAGATACTACGAGCAGTACTTC. This sequence encodes CASSLDRRYYEQYF.

This chain links TRBV5-1 with TRBJ2-5; 14 bases map to TRBD2. Germline V gene lookup returns CDR1 SGHRS and CDR2 YFSETQ. The CDR3 consists of 16 residues. V shed 3 bases, J shed 5 bases, and the junction held 6 bases outside the gene matches. CDR3 region: CASSSGLAGGPETQYF. CDR3 in DNA: TGCGCCAGCAGCTCCGGACTAGCGGGGGGCCCGGAGACCCAGTACTTC.

J is TRBJ1-2 and V is TRBV12-3 or TRBV12-4; D not resolved. The V gene lost 3 bases and the J gene lost 4 bases, with 9 bases spanning the gap. This CDR3 region has 13 residues. CDR3 sequence (DNA): TGTGCCAGCAGTTTCGGAGAGTTCTATGGCTACACCTTC. Translation gives CASSFGEFYGYTF.

The CDR3 nucleotides read TGCAGTGCTAGTACACGGGGGACCTATAACTATGGCTACACCTTC. It yields the protein CSASTRGTYNYGYTF. This sequence joins TRBV20-1 and TRBJ1-2, with D perhaps TRBD1 (5 bases). The germline V gene encodes CDR1 DFQATT and CDR2 SNEGSKA (reference sequence). This CDR3 comprises 15 residues. Trimming cost V 3 bases and J 1 base, with 15 bases left between them.

In this sample, this clone turned up once. The chain uses TRBV3-1 (or the pseudogene TRBV3-2) and TRBJ1-1, with 7 bases identical to TRBD1. V gave up 4 bases and J gave up 1 base; unmatched junction bases: 3. The CDR3 runs to 14 residues. Germline V gene lookup returns CDR1 LGHDT and CDR2 YNNKEL (reference sequence). CDR3 region: CASSPGQPNTEAFF. The CDR3 DNA reads TGTGCCAGCAGCCCGGGACAGCCGAACACTGAAGCTTTCTTT.

The J gene is TRBJ1-2, the V gene TRBV27; TRBD1 is a possible D gene (5 bases). Germline loops: CDR1 MNHEY, CDR2 SMNVEV (reference sequence). V lost 4 bases, J lost 6 bases, and 12 bases lay in between. This CDR3 contains 13 residues. The DNA of the CDR3 is TGTGCCAGCAGTTGGGGGGGGAACGATGGCTACACCTTC. It yields the protein CASSWGGNDGYTF.

The V gene is TRBV19, the J gene TRBJ2-3, with D possibly being TRBD1 (5 bases). The CDR3 is 15 amino acids. The V gene's germline CDR1 is LNHDA and CDR2 SQIVND (reference sequence). Between the trimmed V and J ends, which lost 9 bases and 1 base, there was a span of 17 bases. The CDR3 bases are TGTGCCAGCCGGCAAGGGGCAGGAGGCACAGATACGCAGTATTTT. It yields the protein CASRQGAGGTDTQYF.

V is TRBV5-1 and J is TRBJ2-3; a weak D match, TRBD2 (6 bases). The length of the CDR3 is 13 residues. The V and J ends lost 4 bases and 7 bases respectively, with 13 bases between them. Germline-derived CDR1 and CDR2 are SGHRS and YFSETQ. The CDR3 loop reads CASSGLLAHTQYF. As DNA, the CDR3 is TGCGCCAGCAGCGGCCTGCTAGCGCATACGCAGTATTTT.

The V and J genes are TRBV5-1 and TRBJ2-7; TRBD1 aligns across 8 bases. With 6 bases clipped from V and 7 bases from J, the junction kept 21 bases outside the gene matches. This CDR3 contains 17 residues. Germline values: CDR1 SGHRS, CDR2 YFSETQ. CDR3 residues: CASTQGGTGQGLREQYF. CDR3 nucleotide sequence: TGCGCCAGCACCCAAGGGGGTACCGGACAGGGATTACGGGAGCAGTACTTC. Together with reference TRBV5-1 and TRBJ2-7, the CDR3 gives the full variable domain: KAGVTQTPRYLIKTRGQQVTLSCSPISGHRSVSWYQQTPGQGLQFLFEYFSETQRNKGNFPGRFSGRQFSNSRSEMNVSTLELGDSALYLCASTQGGTGQGLREQYFGPGTRLTVT.

This chain uses TRBV6-4 with TRBJ2-1; a possible D gene is TRBD1 (6 bases). The germline CDR1 and CDR2 sequences are MRHNA and SNTAGT. The CDR3 spans 15 residues. V shed 6 bases and J shed 0 bases, with 12 bases lying between them. The CDR3 nucleotides read TGTGCCAGCAGAGGACAGCCTAACTCCTACAATGAGCAGTTCTTC. Protein product: CASRGQPNSYNEQFF.

The chain is built from TRBV19 and TRBJ1-2; 10 bases are shared with TRBD1. This CDR3 has 13 residues. Trimming cost V 5 bases and J 7 bases; bases outside gene matches: 4. The V gene's germline CDR1 is LNHDA and CDR2 SQIVND (reference sequence). CDR3 sequence: CASSETGGAGYTF. The CDR3 nucleotides read TGTGCCAGTAGTGAGACAGGGGGCGCTGGCTACACCTTC.

This clone is a singleton in its sample. The chain is built from TRBV7-3 and TRBJ2-3; 10 positions match TRBD2. The CDR3 is 15 residues long. Per the germline V gene, CDR1 is SGHTA and CDR2 is FQGTGA. Unmatched junction bases numbered 1, after V lost 1 base and J lost 3 bases. The CDR3 reads CASSLRTSGTDTQYF. The CDR3 nucleotides are TGTGCCAGCAGCTTAAGGACTAGCGGTACAGATACGCAGTATTTT. Full variable domain (missing parts from reference TRBV7-3 and TRBJ2-3): GAGVSQTPSNKVTEKGKYVELRCDPISGHTALYWYRQSLGQGPEFLIYFQGTGAADDSGLPNDRFFAVRPEGSVSTLKIQRTERGDSAVYLCASSLRTSGTDTQYFGPGTRLTVL.

The chain combines TRBV2 with TRBJ1-1; 8 positions match TRBD1. J lost 3 bases, V lost 4 bases, and 7 bases had no gene match. Germline-derived CDR1 and CDR2 are SNHLY and FYNNEI. CDR3 length equals 15 residues. CDR3 region: CASSVTQGAYTEAFF. The CDR3 DNA reads TGTGCCAGCAGTGTGACGCAGGGGGCTTACACTGAAGCTTTCTTT.